These T cell receptor beta chains were read from a single sample in a study of T cell repertoires in cytomegalovirus infection. In TCRdb, the reads were re-called with MiXCR into one record per CDR3 protein. The data hold 200,000 or so distinct CDR3 sequences, with approximately 19% observed a single time. The sequenced material came from PBMCs. The origin of the receptors is a human donor in good health (CMV status not recorded). Some clones in this sample may be carry-over from other donors' samples. Each CDR3 is given with its conserved first and last residue. Fields, in order: D gene, V gene, CDR3 protein. D genes are given only for firm matches.

D: TRBD2; V: TRBV7-2; CDR3: CASSSAAGETQYF
D: NA; V: TRBV4-1; CDR3: CASSQEAISSYEQYF
D: NA; V: TRBV5-1; CDR3: CASSTRPGNTEAFF
D: TRBD1; V: TRBV3-1; CDR3: CASSPPGQAFQETQYF
D: NA; V: TRBV15; CDR3: CATSGTAYSNQPQHF
D: NA; V: TRBV4-3; CDR3: CASSQDPGTNTGELFF
D: TRBD2; V: TRBV7-2; CDR3: CASSPRTSQTGELFF
D: NA; V: TRBV14; CDR3: CASSHRVDNSPLHF
D: NA; V: TRBV5-6; CDR3: CASSLGTLVGQPQHF
D: TRBD2; V: TRBV7-9; CDR3: CASSLGPVAGAETQYF
D: TRBD2; V: TRBV28; CDR3: CASSPSRGLAGSAYNEQFF
D: NA; V: TRBV29-1; CDR3: CSAKGAEAFF
D: NA; V: TRBV7-9; CDR3: CASSAIRETQYF
D: NA; V: TRBV7-8; CDR3: CACSLPGRDGSDTQYF
D: TRBD1; V: TRBV6-2/TRBV6-3; CDR3: CASSLPGQGAENEQFF
D: TRBD2; V: TRBV4-1; CDR3: CASSQDLTSDSYEQYF
D: NA; V: TRBV7-2; CDR3: CASSSGATSPVGGFF
D: TRBD2; V: TRBV5-1; CDR3: CASSLAAGDWNNEQFF
D: NA; V: TRBV9; CDR3: CASSVAGRYDQFF
D: TRBD1; V: TRBV7-3; CDR3: CASSNGQVYSGANVLTF
D: TRBD2; V: TRBV14; CDR3: CASSQATGAGGSQTQYF
D: NA; V: TRBV19; CDR3: CASSTRTYNEQFF
D: NA; V: TRBV6-6; CDR3: CASSYSGGPVGETQYF
D: NA; V: TRBV7-6; CDR3: CASSLGGVNYGYTF
D: NA; V: TRBV7-2; CDR3: CASSPKVGETQYF
D: TRBD1; V: TRBV18; CDR3: CASSPRQGPPAGYTF
D: NA; V: TRBV12-5; CDR3: CASGLLTGNNSPLHF
D: NA; V: TRBV11-1; CDR3: CASSHRAKSIYEQYF
D: NA; V: TRBV6-2/TRBV6-3; CDR3: CASSYEEDYGYTF
D: NA; V: TRBV7-3; CDR3: CASAPTLGGDHSTEAFF
D: TRBD1; V: TRBV20-1; CDR3: CSANRGLQETQYF